This T cell receptor beta chain was identified during a study of Ad26.COV2.S vaccination and SARS-CoV-2 variants. Study details: Trial arm assignment for the donor was COV1001 Ad26.COV2.S. Intramuscularly, Ad26.COV2.S was given either once or twice, 56 days apart.

Treatment noted: 19 received Ad26.COV2.S at low or high dose, single or two shots; 5 received placebo; per-sample allocation not given. Specimens were obtained on day 63 following the first vaccine or placebo injection. This clone was counted a single time. The antigen remains undetermined. The CDR3 is 17 residues long. Looked up from germline, CDR1 is SGHTA and CDR2 is FQGTGA. V was pared by 2 bases and J by 4 bases, with 18 bases between. The repertoire was sequenced with immunoSEQ multiplex PCR; TCRdb's copy has only in-frame clones and lacks some. The sample holds about 380,000 clones; 80% to 90% are singletons and the top ten take 7% to 9.5%. General study points: While placebo recipients had lower spike-specific TCR breadth, vaccine recipients had more. A substantial breadth of spike-specific CD8+ and CD4+ T cell responses after vaccination has been reported.

The starting material was peripheral blood, obtained in a trial of Ad26.COV2.S vaccine versus placebo. The rearrangement uses TRBV7-3 and TRBJ1-3; perhaps TRBD1 as D (5 bases). This clonotype was sampled from a person between 18 and 60 years old who received the Ad26.COV2.S COVID-19 vaccine or a placebo. CDR3 nucleotide sequence: TGTGCCAGCAGCTTACATCCCATCCAGGGCGGCGGAAACACCATATATTTT. It is translated as CASSLHPIQGGGNTIYF.